The sequence of this TCR beta chain was determined in a study of blood T cell repertoires in COVID-19. Study at large: PBMCs, B-cell-depleted T cells, or T cells provided the cDNA or gDNA that made up the material.

From germline, CDR1 is MNHNS and CDR2 SASEGT. The V segment lost 2 bases and the J segment 3 bases; nucleotides outside the gene matches: 6. This CDR3 is built from 15 residues. Original handling: Reference gene primer amplification in the assay estimated nucleated cell counts. Assay: immunoSEQ multiplex PCR; the TCRdb copy retains only in-frame clones and omits some. The V and J calls and clone size were taken over from that table, and D and trimming were inferred from the DNA. This table has around 200,000 clones, 80% to 90% appearing once. The material sequenced was peripheral blood. The sequence was obtained from a woman aged 45-60 years with acute or convalescent COVID-19. This rearrangement joins TRBV6-1 to TRBJ1-2; 7 positions match TRBD1. The CDR3 sequence: CASSERTGRYYGYTF. Here the CDR3 DNA reads TGTGCCAGCAGTGAAAGGACAGGTCGATACTATGGCTACACCTTC.